This TCR beta chain derives from a study of T cell responses to AZD1222 COVID-19 vaccine. Repertoires were generated with immunoSEQ multiplex PCR, while TCRdb's copy carries only in-frame clones and drops some. The sample includes over 85,000 clones, roughly 92% of them seen just once. Study-wide results and limits: Rises in breadth and depth of Spike-specific TCRs came after two AZD1222 doses. Baseline seropositives among AZD1222 recipients totaled only five to seven.

The CDR3 is 14 amino acids. J was trimmed by 6 bases and V by 7 bases; bases with no gene match: 7. Germline CDR1 LNHDA, CDR2 SQIVND (reference sequence). A remark on this clone: Its antigen is undetermined.

This chain links TRBV19 with TRBJ2-1, with TRBD2 identical over 9 bases. Sample: peripheral blood, taken 28 days after the second AZD1222 dose. The source of this sequence is an adult who received the AZD1222 COVID-19 vaccine. The CDR3 DNA reads TGTGCCAGTATGGGGGGACTAGCCGGCAATGAGCAGTTCTTC. Amino acid sequence: CASMGGLAGNEQFF.